The present entry profiles one TCR beta chain with its context. Its specific antigen is unknown. Within one base of it there is no much larger clone, and no base qualities were kept. The data derive from a study of T cell responses to AZD1222 COVID-19 vaccine (dated by TCRdb to 2020 to 2022). Notes on the research overall: TCR sequencing covered over 230 trial participants: nearly 210 given two doses of AZD1222 and 26 given two doses of MenACWY control vaccine. Trial participants were enrolled by age into subgroups of 18-55, 56-69 and 70-plus years, and around 150, 28 and 57 TCR-sequenced participants, respectively, were included in these subgroups.

The CDR3 regions of human TCRbeta chains were subjected to immunosequencing. The authors' analysis ran thus. TCRs in the repertoires were matched against a reference library of SARS-CoV-2-specific TCRs that had been generated with the MIRA antigen-specificity platform. Breadth meant the fraction of unique TCRs that were SARS-CoV-2-associated, whereas depth meant the fraction of total T cells that were SARS-CoV-2-associated. Using the MIRA data, every spike-specific TCR was mapped to the spike region that the TCR reacted to and assigned to either a CD4 or a CD8 class. Log10-transformed breadth and depth values were compared by one-way ANOVA with Sidak's multiple comparisons tests. TCRdb took this table from immuneACCESS and kept in-frame rearrangements with V and J called. Such tables lack part of the clones; where checked against another copy, unresolved V genes explain under half of the gap, and the rest is unexplained. The V and J calls and clone size were taken over from that table, and D and trimming were inferred from the DNA. Recorded for this sample are some 110,000 clones; around 85% of them occurred a single time. Roughly 3.9% of the sample rests with the top ten.

The germline ends are 8 bases apart after V is trimmed by 2 bases and J by 0 bases. In the germline V gene, CDR1 corresponds to MDHEN and CDR2 to SYDVKM. The CDR3, from cysteine to phenylalanine, totals 15 residues. The kept DNA is CDR3 alone, 45 bases in frame from the first base. In the paper's terms, the time point label means: baseline before first vaccination. The sample's treatment or condition label, in plain terms: meningococcal conjugate vaccine given as trial control. Samples from vaccinated people were obtained from the UK trials COV001 and COV002, which included a single-blind randomized controlled phase 2/3 trial of AZD1222 (ChAdOx1 nCoV-19) in healthy adults. For TCRbeta chain sequencing, PBMC samples were collected from trial participants at day 0 and at day 28 after the second dose. Overall study results and their limits: The whole spike protein was spanned by vaccine-associated CD4 TCRs, and dominant responses were seen in regions 160-218 and 743-854. A significant rise in spike-specific TCR breadth and depth was observed after two AZD1222 doses relative to day 0 and relative to MenACWY recipients. Participants were mostly white British, with more females than males. The authors suggested clonal diversity may have been underestimated. Conclusions about previously exposed vaccinees were limited because only five to seven AZD1222 recipients were SARS-CoV-2 seropositive at baseline. In the small 56-69-year group, the increase in depth fell short of significance, most likely because of low power. Because no samples from the day 14 peak response were available, repertoires could be characterized only after the peak T cell response. Reportedly, close to half of the unique spike-specific TCRs recognized epitopes lying outside the regions that are mutated in the B.1.351 and B.1.1.7 variants.

The receptor was isolated from an adult in good health. The chain links TRBV28 with TRBJ1-3; confidence is insufficient to name the D gene. Sequences were derived from peripheral blood, sampled on day 0 of MenACWY control vaccination. The bases are TGTGCCAGCAGTTTACTGCTGCGCTCTGGAAACACCATATATTTT. The resulting protein is CASSLLLRSGNTIYF. This CDR3, with the reference TRBV28 and TRBJ1-3 proteins standing in past its ends, gives the full variable domain DVKVTQSSRYLVKRTGEKVFLECVQDMDHENMFWYRQDPGLGLRLIYFSYDVKMKEKGDIPEGYSVSREKKERFSLILESASTNQTSMYLCASSLLLRSGNTIYFGEGSWLTVV.